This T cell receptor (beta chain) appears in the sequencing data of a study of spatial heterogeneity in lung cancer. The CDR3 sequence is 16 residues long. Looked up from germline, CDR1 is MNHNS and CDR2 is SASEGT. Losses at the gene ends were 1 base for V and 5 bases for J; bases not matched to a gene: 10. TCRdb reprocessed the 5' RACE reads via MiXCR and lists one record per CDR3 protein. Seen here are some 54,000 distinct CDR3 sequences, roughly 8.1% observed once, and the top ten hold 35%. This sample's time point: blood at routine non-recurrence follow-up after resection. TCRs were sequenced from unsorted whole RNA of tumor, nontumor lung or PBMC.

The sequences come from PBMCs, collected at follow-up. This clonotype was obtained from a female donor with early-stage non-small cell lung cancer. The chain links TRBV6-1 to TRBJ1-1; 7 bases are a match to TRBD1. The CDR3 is CASSEGRQGRWTEAFF. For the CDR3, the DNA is TGTGCCAGCAGTGAAGGTCGACAGGGAAGGTGGACTGAAGCTTTCTTT.